This passage covers 22 T cell receptor beta chains from one sample sequenced in a study of T cells in Graves' hyperthyroidism and ophthalmopathy. RNA transcripts served as the template for amplifying TCR beta CDR3 regions. Researchers ran a first-round RT-PCR on the TCR CDR3 using the HTBI primer set. TCRdb independently ran MiXCR on the multiplex PCR reads; one entry per CDR3 protein. This table holds hundreds of thousands of distinct CDR3 sequences, about 15% found once. Source material: blood. These receptors were collected from a woman aged 18-29 years with Graves' hyperthyroidism.

This clonotype has more than one count but fewer than ten. The chain has TRBV19 and TRBJ1-1; D perhaps matches TRBD1 (5 bases). The CDR3 contains 16 residues. Germline V gene sequence: CDR1 LNHDA, CDR2 SQIVND (reference sequence). V lost 2 bases and J 0 bases, leaving 13 bases between the germline ends. This chain's CDR3 is CASSISRGSMNTEAFF. The CDR3 DNA reads TGTGCCAGTAGTATAAGTCGGGGCAGCATGAACACTGAAGCTTTCTTT.

This clonotype was observed a handful of times. The V and J genes are TRBV15 and TRBJ2-3; D may be TRBD2 (6 bases). With 0 bases removed from V and 4 bases from J, the gap between germline ends came to 11 bases. Per germline, CDR1 LNHNV and CDR2 YYDKDF (reference sequence). The CDR3 totals 15 residues. The CDR3, as DNA: TGTGCCACCAGCAGAGATGTGGCGGGACCAGATACGCAGTATTTT. Its translation is CATSRDVAGPDTQYF. Full variable domain (rest looked up from reference TRBV15 and TRBJ2-3): DAMVIQNPRYQVTQFGKPVTLSCSQTLNHNVMYWYQQKSSQAPKLLFHYYDKDFNNEADTPDNFQSRRPNTSFCFLDIRSPGLGDTAMYLCATSRDVAGPDTQYFGPGTRLTVL.

The table lists this clonotype with a few counts. This chain links TRBV28 with TRBJ1-1; D is unclear. V was trimmed by 7 bases and J by 1 base, leaving 7 bases between them. This CDR3 spans 12 amino acids. CDR1 is MDHEN and CDR2 is SYDVKM in the germline V gene. Written as DNA, the CDR3 is TGTGCCAGCAAGGCCAGGAACACTGAAGCTTTCTTT. This codes for CASKARNTEAFF.

At least ten counts were recorded for this clonotype. V usage is TRBV20-1 and J usage is TRBJ2-7, with D uncertain. Trimming shortened V by 4 bases and J by 0 bases, and 10 bases separated the two germline ends. The CDR3 runs to 13 residues. The V gene's germline CDR1 is DFQATT and CDR2 SNEGSKA (reference sequence). The CDR3 DNA reads as TGCAGTGCTAAGGTCTTAAGCTCCTACGAGCAGTACTTC. Its translation: CSAKVLSSYEQYF.

This clonotype was counted ten times or more. This chain uses TRBV6-2 or TRBV6-3 with TRBJ2-7; 10 nucleotides match TRBD2. Germline trimming cut 6 bases from V and 2 bases from J; bases unmatched to any gene: 7. Germline CDR1 and CDR2: MNHEY and SVGEGT. The CDR3 sequence is 15 residues long. CDR3 nucleotides: TGTGCCAGCAGCACTCAAGCGGGGGGGCCCTACGAGCAGTACTTC. Protein: CASSTQAGGPYEQYF.

This clonotype was detected only a few times. The chain uses TRBV29-1 and TRBJ2-2; D gene unclear. The CDR3 length is 13 residues. Germline-derived CDR1 and CDR2 are SQVTM and ANQGSEA. V was trimmed by 0 bases and J by 6 bases, leaving 8 bases between them. This CDR3 is CSVEDSWAGELFF. As DNA, the CDR3 is TGCAGCGTTGAAGACTCGTGGGCCGGGGAGCTGTTTTTT.

This clonotype was detected ten times or more. The chain joins TRBV30 to TRBJ1-3, with 8 bases that match TRBD1. The germline V gene encodes CDR1 GTSNPN and CDR2 SVGIG (reference sequence). V was clipped by 5 bases and J by 8 bases; unmatched bases: 11. The CDR3 consists of 14 residues. The CDR3 spells CAWPRTGLSDTIYF. DNA of the CDR3: TGTGCCTGGCCCCGGACAGGGCTTTCGGACACCATATATTTT.

This clonotype has only a few counts. The V call is TRBV20-1, the J call TRBJ2-5; the D gene could be TRBD1 or TRBD2 (5 bases each). V was pared by 6 bases and J by 0 bases, with 17 bases between. Germline CDR1 is DFQATT and CDR2 is SNEGSKA (reference sequence). The CDR3 is made up of 15 amino acids. CDR3 sequence: CSAAANRGHQETQYF. Written as DNA, the CDR3 is TGCAGTGCGGCAGCGAACCGGGGCCACCAAGAGACCCAGTACTTC.

Ten or more counts support this clonotype. The chain has TRBV20-1 and TRBJ2-1; 9 bases are shared with TRBD1. Trimming at V came to 1 base and at J to 4 bases, leaving 5 bases not matched to a gene. There are 15 residues in the CDR3. Germline CDR1 and CDR2: DFQATT and SNEGSKA (reference sequence). CDR3 coding DNA: TGCAGTGCTAGAGCCGGGACAGGGCGTTACAATGAGCAGTTCTTC. It encodes CSARAGTGRYNEQFF.

This clonotype was counted a few times. V is TRBV12-3 or TRBV12-4 and J is TRBJ1-2, with no clear D. The CDR3 sequence is 14 residues long. The V gene lost 7 bases and the J gene lost 3 bases, with 15 bases spanning the gap. Here the CDR3 reads CASTLKRSDYGYTF. Written as DNA, the CDR3 is TGTGCCAGCACCCTTAAGCGGAGCGACTATGGCTACACCTTC.

The sample holds many counts of this clonotype. The chain employs TRBV18 and TRBJ2-3; D is ambiguous. V was trimmed by 0 bases and J by 0 bases, leaving 10 bases between them. The CDR3 is 16 amino acids. Germline assignment: CDR1 KGHSH and CDR2 LQKENI. The CDR3 DNA is TGTGCCAGCTCACCACCTGCGGATACTAGCACAGATACGCAGTATTTT. Residues: CASSPPADTSTDTQYF.

The sample holds many counts of this clonotype. This chain connects TRBV28 to TRBJ1-6; D unclear. Germline CDR1 is MDHEN and CDR2 is SYDVKM. The CDR3 is made up of 15 amino acids. V lost 4 bases to trimming and J lost 7 bases, with 14 bases between them. The CDR3 here is CASSSPGQSNSPLHF. CDR3 DNA: TGTGCCAGCAGTTCACCCGGCCAGTCCAATTCACCCCTCCACTTT. Together with reference TRBV28 and TRBJ1-6, the CDR3 gives the full variable domain: DVKVTQSSRYLVKRTGEKVFLECVQDMDHENMFWYRQDPGLGLRLIYFSYDVKMKEKGDIPEGYSVSREKKERFSLILESASTNQTSMYLCASSSPGQSNSPLHFGNGTRLTVT.

Only a few counts were recorded for this clonotype. The chain carries TRBV10-3 and TRBJ1-5; 9 positions agree with TRBD1. V was pared by 0 bases and J by 3 bases, with 3 bases of the junction left unmatched. The CDR3 totals 16 residues. Germline CDR1 and CDR2: ENHRY and SYGVKD. CDR3 residues: CAISESWDRDNQPQHF. CDR3 bases: TGTGCCATCAGTGAGTCATGGGACAGGGACAATCAGCCCCAGCATTTT.

This clonotype was found many times. The chain links TRBV18 to TRBJ2-1; D unclear. The CDR3 consists of 16 residues. Germline assignment: CDR1 KGHSH and CDR2 LQKENI. The ends were cut back, 0 bases at V and 6 bases at J, with 15 bases in the middle. The CDR3 DNA reads as TGTGCCAGCTCACCACCTAATGGGAAGTCAAGCAATGAGCAGTTCTTC. This codes for CASSPPNGKSSNEQFF.

This clonotype came up many times. The rearrangement uses TRBV28 and TRBJ1-1; D remains unclear. The germline V gene has CDR1 MDHEN and CDR2 SYDVKM. The V end was cut by 2 bases, the J end by 1 base, with 8 bases between. The CDR3 loop spans 14 amino acids. The CDR3 region has the DNA TGTGCCAGCAGTTTAATCGGAACGAACACTGAAGCTTTCTTT. Amino acid sequence: CASSLIGTNTEAFF.

Many counts were recorded for this clonotype. The gene calls are TRBV15 and TRBJ2-3, with D unclear. The CDR3 totals 13 residues. Germline CDR1 is LNHNV and CDR2 is YYDKDF (reference sequence). V lost 0 bases, J lost 4 bases, and 5 bases lay in between. The CDR3 spells CATSRELADTQYF. CDR3 coding DNA: TGTGCCACCAGCAGAGAACTTGCAGATACGCAGTATTTT.

The chain carries TRBV7-9 and TRBJ2-2; no clear D. Trimming stripped 5 bases from V and 6 bases from J, with 16 bases between. This CDR3 comprises 15 residues. Per the germline V gene, CDR1 is SEHNR and CDR2 is FQNEAQ (reference sequence). The CDR3 sequence: CASSPYPGSAGELFF. The CDR3 coding sequence is TGTGCCAGCAGCCCCTATCCCGGGTCAGCCGGGGAGCTGTTTTTT.

This clonotype was picked up a small number of times. The chain carries TRBV10-3 and TRBJ2-2; possibly TRBD1 for D (5 bases). The germline gives CDR1 ENHRY, CDR2 SYGVKD. The ends were cut back, 0 bases at V and 10 bases at J, with 15 bases in the middle. The CDR3 runs 15 residues. The CDR3 DNA reads TGTGCCATCAGTGAGTCCGGAGTCAGGGATCAGGAGCTGTTTTTT. This codes for CAISESGVRDQELFF.

The V and J genes are TRBV29-1 and TRBJ2-1, with 13 positions matching TRBD2. Germline V gene data show CDR1 as SQVTM and CDR2 as ANQGSEA. With V trimmed by 8 bases and J by 0 bases, 13 bases remained unmatched. The CDR3 has 18 residues. CDR3 in amino acids: CSIRTGLAGRGSYNEQFF. The DNA for the CDR3 is TGCAGCATACGGACGGGACTAGCGGGAAGGGGCTCCTACAATGAGCAGTTCTTC.

This chain joins TRBV12-3 or TRBV12-4 and TRBJ2-6, with TRBD1 matching 8 bases. The trim removed 1 base at V and 2 bases at J, leaving 7 bases unmatched. The CDR3 has 18 residues. In DNA form, the CDR3 reads TGTGCCAGCAGTTTAGGAGGACAGGGATCAGCTGGGGCCAACGTCCTGACTTTC. This sequence encodes CASSLGGQGSAGANVLTF.

The rearrangement uses TRBV2 and TRBJ2-1, with TRBD2 matching 9 bases. The CDR3 is made up of 16 amino acids. Germline CDR1 SNHLY, CDR2 FYNNEI. Unmatched junction bases numbered 17, after V lost 8 bases and J lost 9 bases. The CDR3: CASPPADGGRAVEQFF. The CDR3, as DNA: TGTGCCAGCCCCCCCGCGGATGGCGGGAGGGCCGTTGAGCAGTTCTTC.

The table lists this clonotype with many counts. This chain joins TRBV11-2 and TRBJ2-5; D is undetermined. V gave up 3 bases and J gave up 1 base, with 6 bases separating them. CDR3 length: 13 amino acids. The germline gives CDR1 SGHAT, CDR2 FQNNGV. In DNA, the CDR3 is TGTGCCAGCAGCTTGGAGCCCCAAGAGACCCAGTACTTC. As protein: CASSLEPQETQYF.